A selection of T cell receptor beta chains follows, all from one sample in a study of early T cells in non-severe SARS-CoV-2 infection. TCRdb redid the calling of the 5' RACE reads with MiXCR, one entry per CDR3 protein. The top ten clones hold 4% to 5.5% of a sample with tens of thousands of distinct CDR3 sequences, around a tenth of them seen once. The source was whole blood, collected at baseline. These receptors were collected from an adult who was a healthcare worker with PCR-confirmed SARS-CoV-2 infection or an uninfected control (not recorded which). Both conserved end residues are part of each CDR3. D genes are given only for firm matches. Expanded clones are given a class, and other clones once, few, many or no size at all.

j_call: TRBJ2-7; cdr3_length: 15; v_call: TRBV6-1; clone_size: NA; d_call: NA; cdr3_aa: CASSGQLGESYEQYF; cdr3_nt: TGTGCCAGCAGTGGTCAATTGGGTGAATCCTACGAGCAGTACTTC
j_call: TRBJ2-1; cdr3_length: 16; v_call: TRBV4-2; clone_size: many; d_call: NA; cdr3_aa: CASSIWGDSSYNEQFF; cdr3_nt: TGTGCCAGCAGCATCTGGGGGGACAGCTCCTACAATGAGCAGTTCTTC
j_call: TRBJ2-3; cdr3_length: 16; v_call: TRBV4-3; clone_size: NA; d_call: NA; cdr3_aa: CASSQEGGHTTDTQYF; cdr3_nt: TGCGCCAGCAGCCAAGAAGGCGGCCACACCACAGATACGCAGTATTTT
j_call: TRBJ1-1; cdr3_length: 14; v_call: TRBV12-3/TRBV12-4; clone_size: few; d_call: NA; cdr3_aa: CASRLGPPSTEAFF; cdr3_nt: TGTGCCAGCAGACTGGGACCGCCCAGCACTGAAGCTTTCTTT
j_call: TRBJ1-6; cdr3_length: 15; v_call: TRBV6-1; clone_size: NA; d_call: NA; cdr3_aa: CASSEVRFYNSPLHF; cdr3_nt: TGTGCCAGCAGTGAAGTCAGATTTTATAATTCACCCCTCCACTTT
j_call: TRBJ1-4; cdr3_length: 15; v_call: TRBV12-3/TRBV12-4; clone_size: many; d_call: TRBD1; cdr3_aa: CASSLGTGFQEKLFF; cdr3_nt: TGTGCCAGCAGTTTAGGGACAGGTTTTCAAGAAAAACTGTTTTTT
j_call: TRBJ1-6; cdr3_length: 12; v_call: TRBV2; clone_size: few; d_call: NA; cdr3_aa: CASSEAESPLHF; cdr3_nt: TGTGCCAGCAGTGAAGCGGAATCACCCCTCCACTTT
j_call: TRBJ2-7; cdr3_length: 19; v_call: TRBV11-2; clone_size: many; d_call: TRBD2; cdr3_aa: CASSLDHRDSGRGGYEQYF; cdr3_nt: TGTGCCAGCAGCTTAGATCATCGTGATAGCGGGAGAGGGGGCTACGAGCAGTACTTC
j_call: TRBJ1-1; cdr3_length: 15; v_call: TRBV12-3/TRBV12-4; clone_size: NA; d_call: TRBD1; cdr3_aa: CASSRGGTGHTEAFF; cdr3_nt: TGTGCCAGCAGCCGTGGGGGGACAGGGCACACTGAAGCTTTCTTT
j_call: TRBJ2-1; cdr3_length: 16; v_call: TRBV5-4; clone_size: NA; d_call: TRBD2; cdr3_aa: CASSSGTSGAYNEQFF; cdr3_nt: TGTGCCAGCAGCTCCGGGACTAGCGGAGCCTACAATGAGCAGTTCTTC
j_call: TRBJ2-2; cdr3_length: 12; v_call: TRBV28; clone_size: many; d_call: NA; cdr3_aa: CASSGGTGELFF; cdr3_nt: TGTGCCAGCAGCGGTGGCACCGGGGAGCTGTTTTTT
j_call: TRBJ1-5; cdr3_length: 15; v_call: TRBV6-5; clone_size: NA; d_call: TRBD1; cdr3_aa: CASSYSGRRGQPQHF; cdr3_nt: TGTGCCAGCAGTTACTCTGGGCGCAGGGGGCAGCCCCAGCATTTT
j_call: TRBJ2-5; cdr3_length: 10; v_call: TRBV28; clone_size: many; d_call: NA; cdr3_aa: CASRRETQYF; cdr3_nt: TGTGCCAGCAGACGAGAGACCCAGTACTTC
j_call: TRBJ1-1; cdr3_length: 13; v_call: TRBV10-2; clone_size: many; d_call: NA; cdr3_aa: CASSVQGRTEAFF; cdr3_nt: TGCGCCAGCAGTGTTCAGGGACGCACTGAAGCTTTCTTT